This is a list of T cell receptor beta chains from one sample in a study of T cells after yellow fever vaccination. TCRdb analysed the 5' RACE reads with MiXCR anew, one entry per CDR3 protein. The sample yields about 580,000 distinct CDR3 sequences, roughly a sixth seen once. The sequencing here drew on PBMCs, taken around 5 days after the first yellow fever vaccination. The receptor set was obtained from a man younger than 30 who received the YFV17D yellow fever vaccine. The CDR3 runs from the conserved cysteine through the conserved F or W. The order of the fields is D gene, clone size, J gene, V gene, CDR3 DNA, CDR3 protein. The D gene is left open where the match is weak. Clone size is shown for a subset of rows, as once, few, many or a class of expanded clone.

>-|few|TRBJ2-1|TRBV5-1
TGCGCCAGCAGCCCCCCAGGGAGATACAATGAGCAGTTCTTC
CASSPPGRYNEQFF
>TRBD1|-|TRBJ1-2|TRBV5-5
TGTGCCAGCAGTTTTACAGGGGAGCTGAATGGCTGCACCTTC
CASSFTGELNGCTF
>-|-|TRBJ1-2|TRBV4-3
TGCGCCAGCAGCCAAGCTCAAGCTGACTATGGCTACACCTTC
CASSQAQADYGYTF
>TRBD1|-|TRBJ1-4|TRBV3-1
TGTGCCAGCAGCCAGCGAACAGGGGCCGGCAAAAAACTGTTTTTT
CASSQRTGAGKKLFF
>-|few|TRBJ1-2|TRBV27
TGTGCCAGCAGTAACGGGCAGGGGTATGGCTACACCTTC
CASSNGQGYGYTF
>-|-|TRBJ1-1|TRBV6-5
TGTGCCAGCAGTTACTCTGAAGATGGCACTGAAGCTTTCTTT
CASSYSEDGTEAFF
>TRBD2|-|TRBJ2-5|TRBV7-2
TGTGCCAGCAGCTTAGCGATCCTAGCGGACCCTCCCCAAGAGACCCAGTACTTC
CASSLAILADPPQETQYF
>-|-|TRBJ2-7|TRBV29-1
TGCAGCGTTGAAGTCCGAGTGGTGGCCGGATACGAGCAGTACTTC
CSVEVRVVAGYEQYF
>TRBD2|-|TRBJ2-5|TRBV6-2/TRBV6-3
TGTGCCAGCAGTGACGGGACTAGGGAGGAGACCCAGTACTTC
CASSDGTREETQYF
>-|few|TRBJ1-3|TRBV18
TGTGCCAGCTCACCTCGTTTTGCAAAACCTGGAAACACCATATATTTT
CASSPRFAKPGNTIYF
>-|-|TRBJ2-1|TRBV29-1
TGCAGCGTTGAAATAGGGGGAGCCTACAATGAGCAGTTCTTC
CSVEIGGAYNEQFF
>-|-|TRBJ2-7|TRBV11-2
TGTGCCAGCAGCTGGGGGGCAGGGGTAAACACCTACGAGCAGTACTTC
CASSWGAGVNTYEQYF
>-|-|TRBJ1-2|TRBV14
TGTGCCAGCAGCCAAGAACGCGCGGGGGGTGGCTACACCTTC
CASSQERAGGGYTF
>-|-|TRBJ2-7|TRBV5-1
TGCGCCAGCAGCTTTCAGGTAGGGACCTACGAGCAGTACTTC
CASSFQVGTYEQYF
>TRBD1|few|TRBJ1-5|TRBV7-4
TGTGCCAGCAGCTTTTTCTCGTGGACAGGGTCTCAGCCCCAGCATTTT
CASSFFSWTGSQPQHF
>-|few|TRBJ1-5|TRBV12-3/TRBV12-4
TGTGCCAGCTCCCTGAGAGCTAGCAATCAGCCCCAGCATTTT
CASSLRASNQPQHF
>-|many|TRBJ2-7|TRBV30
TGTGCCTGGAGTGTAAGCTACGAGCAGTACTTC
CAWSVSYEQYF
>TRBD1|few|TRBJ2-2|TRBV29-1
TGCAGCGTTCTGACCGGGACAGGGGGCAACGGGGAGCTGTTTTTT
CSVLTGTGGNGELFF
>TRBD2|-|TRBJ2-3|TRBV4-3
TGCGCCAGCAGCCAAGTGTGGCGCGGGGGGGCCGAAGATACGCAGTATTTT
CASSQVWRGGAEDTQYF
>-|few|TRBJ2-1|TRBV4-3
TGCGCCAGCAGCCGGGGAGAGGGGAATGAGCAGTTCTTC
CASSRGEGNEQFF
>-|-|TRBJ2-1|TRBV12-3/TRBV12-4
TGTGCCAGCAGTTCCGGGGGGCTGGGCTACAATGAGCAGTTCTTC
CASSSGGLGYNEQFF
>-|-|TRBJ2-5|TRBV3-1
TGTGCCAGCAGCCAACTCGGACAGCAAGAGACCCAGTACTTC
CASSQLGQQETQYF
>-|-|TRBJ1-1|TRBV6-5
TGTGCCAGCAGTTACAAAGGGTGGACTGAAGCTTTCTTT
CASSYKGWTEAFF
>TRBD1|few|TRBJ2-5|TRBV5-1
TGCGCCAGCAGCGCGTATCGACAGGGCCGAGAGACCCAGTACTTC
CASSAYRQGRETQYF
>-|-|TRBJ1-1|TRBV25-1
TGTGCCAGCATTCGCGGGGGCTGGAACACTGAAGCTTTCTTT
CASIRGGWNTEAFF
>-|many|TRBJ1-5|TRBV29-1
TGCAGCGTTGAAGAAAGCGGGGGCAATCAGCCCCAGCATTTT
CSVEESGGNQPQHF
>-|-|TRBJ2-7|TRBV7-6
TGTGCCAGCAGCTTACCTGGGGACGAGCAGTACTTC
CASSLPGDEQYF
>TRBD1|few|TRBJ2-1|TRBV7-6
TGTGCCAGCAGCTTCCGGGACAGGGGGGTGAATGAGCAGTTCTTC
CASSFRDRGVNEQFF
>TRBD2|few|TRBJ2-5|TRBV29-1
TGCAGCGTTGTGGTGGGGGGGATCCAAGAGACCCAGTACTTC
CSVVVGGIQETQYF
>-|few|TRBJ2-7|TRBV4-1
TGCGCCAGCAGCCCAACCAACTCAGGTCGGGAGCAGTACTTC
CASSPTNSGREQYF
>-|-|TRBJ1-1|TRBV4-2
TGTGCCAGCAGCCAAGATAGGCAACATACCCCTGAAGCTTTCTTT
CASSQDRQHTPEAFF
>TRBD2|-|TRBJ2-7|TRBV5-1
TGCGCCAGCAGCTTGGATACTTTGGTGGGGGGGGTATACGAGCAGTACTTC
CASSLDTLVGGVYEQYF
>-|-|TRBJ2-7|TRBV7-2
TGTGCCAGCAGCCTCGACAGGGGACTATACTACGAGCAGTACTTC
CASSLDRGLYYEQYF
>-|few|TRBJ2-7|TRBV12-3/TRBV12-4
TGTGCCAGCAGTTCGGCTGGGATGGACGAGCAGTACTTC
CASSSAGMDEQYF
>-|-|TRBJ1-5|TRBV5-8
TGTGCCAGCAGCTTAAATTGGGACACCAATCAGCCCCAGCATTTT
CASSLNWDTNQPQHF
>TRBD1|few|TRBJ2-3|TRBV6-2/TRBV6-3
TGTGCCAGCAGCACGGGACAGGTGTCGTCAGATACGCAGTATTTT
CASSTGQVSSDTQYF
>TRBD1|few|TRBJ2-1|TRBV7-9
TGTGCCAGCACGGGACAGGGGAGGCATGAGCAGTTCTTC
CASTGQGRHEQFF
>-|-|TRBJ2-1|TRBV6-4
TGTGCCAGCAGTGAGGGATTATTCAATGAGCAGTTCTTC
CASSEGLFNEQFF
>-|-|TRBJ1-2|TRBV29-1
TGCAGCGTTGACCCAGCCGAAAACTATGGCTACACCTTC
CSVDPAENYGYTF
>-|few|TRBJ1-5|TRBV4-1
TGCGCCTCCCAGGGTGGTGGAAATCAGCCCCAGCATTTT
CASQGGGNQPQHF
>-|-|TRBJ2-5|TRBV20-1
TGCTGTGCTAGAGATCTCTACGGGGTGTACCAAGAGACCCAGTACTTC
CCARDLYGVYQETQYF
>-|-|TRBJ2-5|TRBV9
TGTGCCAGACGGGTTCCAGGGCGAGAGACCCAGTACTTC
CARRVPGRETQYF
>TRBD1|few|TRBJ1-5|TRBV4-3
TGCGCCAGCAGCCAAGATTGGGACAGGCCCCAGCCCCAGCATTTT
CASSQDWDRPQPQHF
>-|few|TRBJ2-7|TRBV6-5
TGTGCCAGCAGTTACGGGGAGAGCCGGTCCTACGAGCAGTACTTC
CASSYGESRSYEQYF
>-|-|TRBJ2-7|TRBV7-2
TGTGCCAGCAGCTTAAATCCCTACGAGCAGTACTTC
CASSLNPYEQYF